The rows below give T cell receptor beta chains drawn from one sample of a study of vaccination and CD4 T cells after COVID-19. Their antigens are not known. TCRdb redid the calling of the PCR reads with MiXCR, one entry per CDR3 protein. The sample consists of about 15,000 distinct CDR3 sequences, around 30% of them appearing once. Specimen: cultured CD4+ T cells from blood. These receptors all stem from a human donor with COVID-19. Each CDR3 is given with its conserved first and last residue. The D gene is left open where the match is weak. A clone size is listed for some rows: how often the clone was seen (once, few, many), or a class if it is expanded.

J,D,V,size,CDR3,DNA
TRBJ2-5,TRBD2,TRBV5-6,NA,CASSLDRPGTSGGAVTQYF,TGTGCCAGCAGCTTGGACCGACCCGGGACTAGCGGGGGGGCGGTGACCCAGTACTTC
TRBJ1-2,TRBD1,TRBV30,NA,CAWSSDRESGGYTF,TGTGCCTGGAGCTCGGACAGGGAGTCAGGAGGCTACACCTTC
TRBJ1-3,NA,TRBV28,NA,CASSGQVGSGNTIYF,TGTGCCAGCAGTGGGCAGGTGGGATCTGGAAACACCATATATTTT
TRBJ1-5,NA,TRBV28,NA,CASTLEGYSNQPQHF,TGTGCCAGCACATTAGAGGGTTATAGCAATCAGCCCCAGCATTTT
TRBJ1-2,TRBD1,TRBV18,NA,CASSPQDRPRYGYTF,TGTGCCAGCTCACCGCAGGACAGGCCAAGATATGGCTACACCTTC
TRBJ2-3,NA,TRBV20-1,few,CSASLTRGAGGDTQYF,TGCAGTGCTTCCCTCACGAGGGGGGCCGGGGGAGATACGCAGTATTTT
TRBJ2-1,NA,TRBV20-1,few,CSAAPYANEQFF,TGCAGTGCCGCTCCTTATGCGAATGAGCAGTTCTTC
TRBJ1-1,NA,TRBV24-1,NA,CATSDPGRTTLGNTEAFF,TGTGCCACCAGTGATCCCGGACGGACTACCTTGGGAAACACTGAAGCTTTCTTT
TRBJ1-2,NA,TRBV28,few,CASRAGQPATGYTF,TGTGCCAGCAGAGCTGGACAGCCCGCCACGGGCTACACCTTC
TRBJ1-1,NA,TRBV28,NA,CASSLRRPRATEAFF,TGTGCCAGCAGTTTAAGGAGGCCCAGGGCGACTGAAGCTTTCTTT
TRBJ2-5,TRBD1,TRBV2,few,CASSQDRAQETQYF,TGTGCCAGCAGCCAGGACAGGGCACAAGAGACCCAGTACTTC
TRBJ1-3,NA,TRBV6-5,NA,CASSYVAHSRSGNTIYF,TGTGCCAGCAGTTACGTCGCACACAGCCGCTCTGGAAACACCATATATTTT
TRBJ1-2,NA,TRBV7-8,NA,CASSSGLGYGYTF,TGTGCCAGCAGCTCGGGACTCGGCTATGGCTACACCTTC